This TCR beta chain appears in the sequencing data of a study of OX40 agonist ivuxolimab in advanced cancers. Only in-frame clones appear in the TCRdb table, and some are missing; sequencing was by immunoSEQ multiplex PCR. Of about 59,000 clones listed, around 84% are singletons. The origin of this receptor is an adult with an advanced solid tumor such as melanoma, head and neck, liver or kidney cancer. Sequenced here: CD4+ or CD8+ T cells sorted from blood, sampled in a trial of the OX40 agonist ivuxolimab.

CDR3 DNA sequence: TGTGCCAGCAGGAGACAGGGAGGGTATGGCTACACCTTC. It encodes CASRRQGGYGYTF. This chain links TRBV28 with TRBJ1-2; 7 nucleotides agree with TRBD1. CDR3 length equals 13 residues. V lost 6 bases and J lost 5; bases outside the gene matches: 6. In germline, CDR1 is MDHEN, CDR2 SYDVKM.